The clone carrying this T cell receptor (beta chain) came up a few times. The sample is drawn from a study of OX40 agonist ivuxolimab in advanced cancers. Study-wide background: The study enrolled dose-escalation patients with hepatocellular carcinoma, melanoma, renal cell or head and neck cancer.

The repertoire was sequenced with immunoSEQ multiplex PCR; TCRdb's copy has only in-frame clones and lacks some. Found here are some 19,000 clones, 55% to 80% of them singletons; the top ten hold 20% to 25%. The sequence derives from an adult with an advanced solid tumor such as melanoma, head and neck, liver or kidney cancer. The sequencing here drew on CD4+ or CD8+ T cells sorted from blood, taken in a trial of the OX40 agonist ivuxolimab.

The CDR3 nucleotides read TGCGCCAGCAGCCCTACCTATGACATGAACACTGAAGCTTTCTTT. This translates into CASSPTYDMNTEAFF. The chain is built from TRBV4-3 and TRBJ1-1; no definite D call. CDR3 length: 15 residues. CDR1 and CDR2 from the germline V gene are LGHNA and YSLEER. V was pared by 4 bases and J by 0 bases, with 12 bases between.